Listed below are T cell receptor beta chains from one sample, sequenced in a study of cytomegalovirus exposure and HLA in healthy donors. TCRdb's table, derived via immunoSEQ multiplex PCR, lists solely in-frame clones and lacks some. The sample includes around 180,000 clones, roughly 80% of them seen just once. Sample: PBMCs. The receptors come from a man between 18 and 35 years old in good health and CMV-seropositive. Each CDR3 is given with its conserved first and last residue. Fields, in order: D gene, J gene, V gene, CDR3 protein, CDR3 DNA. D genes are given only for firm matches.

d_call: TRBD2
j_call: TRBJ2-7
v_call: TRBV6-5
cdr3_aa: CASSYSSGRAHEQYF
cdr3_nt: TGTGCCAGCAGTTACTCGAGCGGGAGGGCCCACGAGCAGTACTTC

d_call: TRBD1
j_call: TRBJ1-2
v_call: TRBV9
cdr3_aa: CASEAGGYGYTF
cdr3_nt: TGTGCCAGTGAGGCAGGGGGCTATGGCTACACCTTC

d_call: TRBD2
j_call: TRBJ2-3
v_call: TRBV18
cdr3_aa: CASSPGASGSTDTQYF
cdr3_nt: TGTGCCAGCTCACCCGGGGCTAGCGGGAGCACAGATACGCAGTATTTT

d_call: TRBD1
j_call: TRBJ1-5
v_call: TRBV30
cdr3_aa: CAWSLRRGPAGVPEPQHF
cdr3_nt: TGTGCCTGGAGTTTAAGGAGGGGGCCTGCTGGGGTGCCCGAGCCCCAGCATTTT

d_call: NA
j_call: TRBJ1-2
v_call: TRBV7-9
cdr3_aa: CASSLARGFLNYGYTF
cdr3_nt: TGTGCCAGCAGCTTAGCGCGAGGGTTCCTCAACTATGGCTACACCTTC

d_call: NA
j_call: TRBJ2-5
v_call: TRBV14
cdr3_aa: CASSRQNLETQYF
cdr3_nt: TGTGCCAGCAGTCGACAGAACCTAGAGACCCAGTACTTC

d_call: TRBD2
j_call: TRBJ2-1
v_call: TRBV5-4
cdr3_aa: CASSLRSSGYNEQFF
cdr3_nt: TGTGCCAGCAGCTTGAGGTCTAGCGGGTACAATGAGCAGTTCTTC

d_call: TRBD1
j_call: TRBJ1-2
v_call: TRBV6-5
cdr3_aa: CASSKKQGAHGYTF
cdr3_nt: TGTGCCAGCAGTAAAAAACAGGGGGCACATGGCTACACCTTC

d_call: NA
j_call: TRBJ1-4
v_call: TRBV6-5
cdr3_aa: CASRPPANEKLFF
cdr3_nt: TGTGCCAGCAGGCCCCCAGCTAATGAAAAACTGTTTTTT

d_call: TRBD1
j_call: TRBJ2-2
v_call: TRBV30
cdr3_aa: CAWRRGGRINTGELFF
cdr3_nt: TGTGCCTGGAGGAGAGGGGGCAGGATTAACACCGGGGAGCTGTTTTTT

d_call: NA
j_call: TRBJ2-7
v_call: TRBV7-2
cdr3_aa: CASSLYSYEQYF
cdr3_nt: TGTGCCAGCAGTCTATACTCCTACGAGCAGTACTTC

d_call: NA
j_call: TRBJ1-1
v_call: TRBV5-1
cdr3_aa: CASSPGVSGNTEAFF
cdr3_nt: TGCGCCAGCAGCCCAGGGGTTTCGGGCAACACTGAAGCTTTCTTT

d_call: NA
j_call: TRBJ2-7
v_call: TRBV6-1
cdr3_aa: CASSPSSVSYEQYF
cdr3_nt: TGTGCCAGTTCCCCCTCCTCGGTATCCTACGAGCAGTACTTC

d_call: TRBD2
j_call: TRBJ2-1
v_call: TRBV9
cdr3_aa: CASLSATGGNEQFF
cdr3_nt: TGTGCCAGCCTCTCCGCGACGGGAGGCAATGAGCAGTTCTTC

d_call: NA
j_call: TRBJ1-2
v_call: TRBV7-5
cdr3_aa: CVRSLGAAQGALRNYGYTF
cdr3_nt: TGTGTCAGAAGCTTAGGGGCCGCGCAGGGGGCTTTACGGAACTATGGCTACACCTTC

d_call: NA
j_call: TRBJ2-1
v_call: TRBV28
cdr3_aa: CASSLFGVGHNEQFF
cdr3_nt: TGTGCCAGCAGTTTATTCGGCGTGGGGCACAATGAGCAGTTCTTC